This T cell receptor beta chain was captured by sequencing in a study of Ad26.COV2.S vaccination and SARS-CoV-2 variants. Study at large: As a participant in COV1001, the donor was in the Ad26.COV2.S trial arm. The study's findings and limits: Relative to placebo recipients, vaccine recipients exhibited elevated spike-specific TCR breadth. Total T cell responses were possibly underestimated by TCR breadth and depth analyses.

Some clones are missing from TCRdb's copy, which holds only in-frame ones; the method was immunoSEQ multiplex PCR. The sample contains fewer than 500,000 clones, about 88% of which appear only once. Germline loops: CDR1 SGHKS, CDR2 YYEKEE (reference sequence). The CDR3 covers 15 residues. V was cut by 4 bases and J by 4 bases, with 14 bases left in between. The sample's treatment: some 20 received Ad26.COV2.S at low or high dose, single or two shots; several received placebo; per-sample allocation not given. Samples analyzed were those drawn on day 63 after the first vaccine or placebo injection. In the case of this clone: Antigen specificity is unknown.

The chain links TRBV5-5 to TRBJ1-4; possibly TRBD1 for D (6 bases). Sequencing was performed on peripheral blood, taken in a trial of Ad26.COV2.S vaccine versus placebo. The source is a person between 18 and 59 years old who received the Ad26.COV2.S COVID-19 vaccine or a placebo. The DNA of the CDR3 is TGTGCCAGCAGCACCTTGACAGGAGATAATGAAAAACTGTTTTTT. It is translated as CASSTLTGDNEKLFF. Together with reference TRBV5-5 and TRBJ1-4, the CDR3 gives the full variable domain: DAGVTQSPTHLIKTRGQQVTLRCSPISGHKSVSWYQQVLGQGPQFIFQYYEKEERGRGNFPDRFSARQFPNYSSELNVNALLLGDSALYLCASSTLTGDNEKLFFGSGTQLSVL.